The next 23 T cell receptor beta chains were all read from a single sample in a study of T-cell reconstitution after alpha-beta-depleted transplantation in children. Using unique molecular identifiers, the investigators prepared the TCRbeta library. MiXCR, run by TCRdb on the PCR reads, gives a single entry per CDR3 protein. Here the sample spans hundreds of thousands of distinct CDR3 sequences, about 15% being singletons. The sequencing used PBMCs from the stem cell graft donor, collected from the stem cell graft. These receptors were collected from a human donor who donated a stem cell graft to a child with acute myeloid leukemia.

V is TRBV5-1 and J is TRBJ2-7; D remains unclear. The CDR3 sequence is 15 residues long. V was cut by 0 bases and J by 0 bases, with 10 bases left in between. Germline CDR1 reads SGHRS; CDR2 reads YFSETQ. CDR3 loop: CASSLEPQPSYEQYF. The CDR3 DNA follows: TGCGCCAGCAGCTTGGAACCGCAGCCCTCCTACGAGCAGTACTTC.

This clonotype was recorded at least ten times. The rearrangement uses TRBV13 and TRBJ1-1, with 8 positions matching TRBD1. The CDR3 covers 14 residues. The germline CDR1 and CDR2 sequences are PRHDT and FYEKMQ (reference sequence). The V gene end was trimmed by 5 bases and the J gene end by 1 base; junction bases not matched to a gene: 3. For the CDR3, the DNA is TGTGCCAGCAGCCCCACAGGGGGGAACACTGAAGCTTTCTTT. Amino acid sequence: CASSPTGGNTEAFF.

This clonotype was detected a few times. The chain uses TRBV11-2 and TRBJ2-5; no definite D call. The CDR3 covers 14 residues. CDR1 and CDR2 (germline): SGHAT, FQNNGV. The V and J ends lost 2 bases and 7 bases respectively, with 14 bases between them. The CDR3 nucleotides read TGTGCCAGCAGCTTACCGTGGCATCCACGGACCCAGTACTTC. Encoded protein: CASSLPWHPRTQYF.

There are many counts of this clonotype. The J gene is TRBJ1-3, the V gene TRBV20-1; D might be TRBD1 (6 bases). CDR1 and CDR2 (germline): DFQATT, SNEGSKA (reference sequence). The CDR3 has 14 residues. V lost 3 bases and J 4 bases, leaving 13 bases between the germline ends. CDR3 loop: CSASRQGPGNTIYF. CDR3 in DNA: TGCAGTGCTAGCCGCCAGGGGCCAGGAAACACCATATATTTT.

Ten or more counts support this clonotype. This chain joins TRBV5-1 and TRBJ2-3; 14 bases align to TRBD2. CDR1 and CDR2 (germline): SGHRS, YFSETQ. The V gene end was trimmed by 4 bases and the J gene end by 3 bases; junction bases not matched to a gene: 4. This CDR3 comprises 16 residues. The CDR3 loop reads CASSRGTSGGTDTQYF. Written as DNA, the CDR3 is TGCGCCAGCAGCCGAGGGACTAGCGGGGGAACAGATACGCAGTATTTT.

The chain employs TRBV9 and TRBJ1-1; D is undetermined. The CDR3 is made up of 13 amino acids. Deletions cut 0 bases from V and 3 bases from J, with 6 bases between. The germline CDR1 and CDR2 sequences are SGDLS and YYNGEE. For the CDR3, the DNA is TGTGCCAGCAGCGTAGGGGGTTACACTGAAGCTTTCTTT. Encoded protein: CASSVGGYTEAFF.

This clonotype was detected a few times. The rearrangement uses TRBV12-3 or TRBV12-4 and TRBJ1-5, with D tentatively TRBD1 (5 bases). The V end was cut by 0 bases, the J end by 0 bases, with 9 bases between. This CDR3 has 16 amino acids. For the CDR3, the DNA is TGTGCCAGCAGTTTAGCGGGGACCTATAGCAATCAGCCCCAGCATTTT. This encodes CASSLAGTYSNQPQHF.

This clonotype has more than one count but fewer than ten. V is TRBV6-6 and J is TRBJ1-1; no clear D gene. The ends were cut back, 2 bases at V and 5 bases at J, with 9 bases in the middle. Germline CDR1 reads MNHNY; CDR2 reads SVGAGI (reference sequence). The CDR3 is made up of 13 amino acids. CDR3 region: CASSYGETTEAFF. Written as DNA, the CDR3 is TGTGCCAGCAGTTACGGGGAGACGACTGAAGCTTTCTTT.

This clonotype was observed a few times. The chain joins TRBV7-9 to TRBJ2-7, with D perhaps given as TRBD1 or TRBD2 (5 bases each). This CDR3 spans 17 amino acids. In germline, CDR1 is SEHNR, CDR2 FQNEAQ (reference sequence). Trimming took off 2 bases at V and 2 bases at J, with 19 bases between the two ends. The CDR3 spells CASSLPRAEDNPYEQYF. DNA for the CDR3: TGTGCCAGCAGCTTACCGAGGGCTGAGGACAACCCCTACGAGCAGTACTTC. Together with reference TRBV7-9 and TRBJ2-7, the CDR3 gives the full variable domain: DTGVSQNPRHKITKRGQNVTFRCDPISEHNRLYWYRQTLGQGPEFLTYFQNEAQLEKSRLLSDRFSAERPKGSFSTLEIQRTEQGDSAMYLCASSLPRAEDNPYEQYFGPGTRLTVT.

The chain couples TRBV6-2 or TRBV6-3 to TRBJ2-3; 9 bases align to TRBD1. V shed 7 bases, J shed 4 bases, and the junction held 12 bases outside the gene matches. Germline V gene sequence: CDR1 MNHEY, CDR2 SVGEGT. This CDR3 is 16 amino acids long. CDR3 coding DNA: TGTGCCAGCACCCGGGGCACAGGGGGCGGATCAGATACGCAGTATTTT. Its protein product is CASTRGTGGGSDTQYF.

Only a few counts were recorded for this clonotype. The V and J genes are TRBV6-5 and TRBJ1-6; D call uncertain. The V end lost 2 bases, the J end lost 4 bases, and 15 bases lay between the germline ends. From germline, CDR1 is MNHEY and CDR2 SVGAGI. The CDR3 is 17 residues long. The CDR3 protein is CASSYGGPGDYNSPLHF. CDR3 nucleotide sequence: TGTGCCAGCAGTTACGGAGGACCCGGGGATTATAATTCACCCCTCCACTTT.

The rearrangement uses TRBV5-1 and TRBJ1-5; D is perhaps TRBD1 (5 bases). The V and J ends lost 2 bases and 7 bases respectively, with 13 bases between them. Germline loops: CDR1 SGHRS, CDR2 YFSETQ. The CDR3 consists of 14 residues. CDR3 bases: TGCGCCAGCAGCTTTAACCAGGGTGGGCAGCCCCAGCATTTT. It encodes CASSFNQGGQPQHF.

V and J are TRBV20-1 and TRBJ2-2, with D possibly matching TRBD2 (6 bases). Deletions cut 6 bases from V and 8 bases from J, with 16 bases between. Germline CDR1 and CDR2: DFQATT and SNEGSKA (reference sequence). CDR3 length: 13 residues. CDR3 region: CSAPGRPGGELFF. The CDR3 DNA follows: TGCAGTGCCCCCGGGAGACCCGGGGGGGAGCTGTTTTTT.

CDR3 nucleotides: TGTGCCAGCAGTTCACTCCCGGGACAGGGGGGTTTTTCCTACAATGAGCAGTTCTTC. Its protein is CASSSLPGQGGFSYNEQFF. J is TRBJ2-1 and V is TRBV6-7; the match to TRBD1 covers 11 bases. TRBV6-7 carries the ORF label, with uncertain function. The CDR3 length is 19 residues. V lost 4 bases, J lost 1 base, and 12 bases stayed unmatched.

At least ten counts were recorded for this clonotype. This rearrangement joins TRBV6-5 to TRBJ2-6; a weak D match, TRBD1 (7 bases). The V and J ends lost 5 bases and 0 bases respectively, with 14 bases between them. The germline V gene encodes CDR1 MNHEY and CDR2 SVGAGI. This CDR3 spans 17 amino acids. DNA of the CDR3: TGTGCCAGCAGTCGTAGACAGGGAGGCTCTGGGGCCAACGTCCTGACTTTC. Residues: CASSRRQGGSGANVLTF.

The chain carries TRBV30 and TRBJ2-6; no clear D gene. Trimming shortened V by 0 bases and J by 8 bases, and 11 bases separated the two germline ends. In germline, CDR1 is GTSNPN, CDR2 SVGIG (reference sequence). The CDR3 sequence is 14 residues long. The CDR3 loop is CAWSVLSGSNVLTF. The CDR3 DNA is TGTGCCTGGAGTGTACTTTCAGGATCCAACGTCCTGACTTTC.

The chain employs TRBV7-9 and TRBJ1-5; TRBD1 agrees at 10 bases. The V segment lost 4 bases and the J segment 7 bases; nucleotides outside the gene matches: 4. Germline lookup yields CDR1 SEHNR and CDR2 FQNEAQ (reference sequence). The CDR3 length is 14 residues. This CDR3 reads CASSSTGGQQPQHF. The CDR3 nucleotides are TGTGCCAGCAGCTCGACAGGGGGCCAGCAGCCCCAGCATTTT. The complete variable domain, with remaining parts taken from reference TRBV7-9 and TRBJ1-5, reads DTGVSQNPRHKITKRGQNVTFRCDPISEHNRLYWYRQTLGQGPEFLTYFQNEAQLEKSRLLSDRFSAERPKGSFSTLEIQRTEQGDSAMYLCASSSTGGQQPQHFGDGTRLSIL.

This clonotype was seen many times. The J gene is TRBJ2-3, the V gene TRBV12-3 or TRBV12-4, with TRBD1 identical over 7 bases. CDR3 size: 14 residues. Trimming took 9 bases from V and 1 from J; bases not matched to a gene: 7. CDR3 in amino acids: CASRAGGGTDTQYF. For the CDR3, the DNA is TGTGCCAGTCGGGCAGGGGGAGGCACAGATACGCAGTATTTT.

This clonotype was found many times. The chain couples TRBV20-1 to TRBJ2-1, with TRBD1 identical over 7 bases. This CDR3 has 15 amino acids. Per the germline V gene, CDR1 is DFQATT and CDR2 is SNEGSKA (reference sequence). With V trimmed by 3 bases and J by 5 bases, 10 bases remained unmatched. CDR3 nucleotide sequence: TGCAGTGCTAGCGCCCCGGGACAGAACAACAATGAGCAGTTCTTC. This gives the protein CSASAPGQNNNEQFF.

This clonotype has only a few counts. The J gene is TRBJ2-5, the V gene TRBV6-1, with D possibly being TRBD2 (7 bases). The CDR3 sequence is 14 residues long. V lost 6 bases and J lost 3, with 14 bases in between. Germline CDR1 MNHNS, CDR2 SASEGT. CDR3 sequence reads: CASRGQRGEETQYF. The DNA of the CDR3 is TGTGCCAGCAGAGGACAGCGGGGAGAAGAGACCCAGTACTTC.

A single count supports this clonotype. A much bigger clone sits one base away, suggesting this may be a read error. The chain has TRBV20-1 and TRBJ1-2; D gene unclear. Germline loops: CDR1 DFQATT, CDR2 SNEGSKA (reference sequence). Trimming shortened V by 1 base and J by 5 bases, and 8 bases separated the two germline ends. The CDR3 length is 12 residues. DNA of the CDR3: TGCAGTGCTAGAGTGGTGAGGTATGGCTACACCTTC. Translation gives CSARVVRYGYTF.

In this sample, this clonotype turned up many times. This chain uses TRBV20-1 with TRBJ2-7, with no clear D. Per germline, CDR1 DFQATT and CDR2 SNEGSKA (reference sequence). The CDR3 has 13 amino acids. The CDR3: CSARGRSSYEQYV. In DNA, the CDR3 is TGCAGTGCAAGAGGAAGGAGCTCCTACGAGCAGTACGTC.

This clonotype was seen repeatedly, ten times or more. The chain combines TRBV7-2 with TRBJ2-2, with D uncertain. Germline CDR1 reads SGHTA; CDR2 reads FQGNSA. This CDR3 comprises 15 residues. V was trimmed by 0 bases and J by 4 bases, leaving 9 bases between them. The DNA of the CDR3 is TGTGCCAGCAGCTTAGCGGGCAGGTCCACCGGGGAGCTGTTTTTT. It translates to CASSLAGRSTGELFF.